This passage covers 23 T cell receptor beta chains from one sample sequenced in a study of control samples from healthy donors and cancer patients. Sequenced by immunoSEQ multiplex PCR; TCRdb stores in-frame clones only, minus some. The sample carries some 95,000 clones, approximately 80% recorded once. Sequencing used blood. All receptors derive from a woman under 40 in good health.

The gene calls are TRBV6-2 or TRBV6-3 and TRBJ2-7; D might be TRBD2 (6 bases). Germline CDR1 reads MNHEY; CDR2 reads SVGEGT. This CDR3 has 14 amino acids. Trimming took off 5 bases at V and 12 bases at J, with 23 bases between the two ends. The CDR3 reads CASSRRGDSPIWYF. In nucleotides, the CDR3 is TGTGCCAGCAGTAGGAGGGGCGACAGCCCCATCTGGTACTTC.

V is TRBV30 and J is TRBJ1-5; perhaps TRBD1 as D (6 bases). Trimming removed 0 bases from V and 5 bases from J, with 17 bases in between. The CDR3 consists of 16 residues. CDR1 GTSNPN and CDR2 SVGIG come from the germline V gene (reference sequence). The CDR3 spells CAWSVSGGRAHQPQHF. DNA of the CDR3: TGTGCCTGGAGTGTCTCGGGGGGCAGGGCCCATCAGCCCCAGCATTTT.

This chain links TRBV6-1 with TRBJ1-5; D remains unclear. The CDR3 length is 14 residues. Trimming cost V 0 bases and J 4 bases, with 7 bases left between them. Germline V lookup: CDR1 MNHNS, CDR2 SASEGT. CDR3 sequence (DNA): TGTGCCAGCAGTGAAGCGTGGGATAATCAGCCCCAGCATTTT. This translates into CASSEAWDNQPQHF.

The gene calls are TRBV6-2 or TRBV6-3 and TRBJ2-4; D perhaps matches TRBD1 (8 bases). The CDR3 consists of 20 residues. The V end was cut by 0 bases, the J end by 0 bases, with 21 bases between. Germline V lookup: CDR1 MNHEY, CDR2 SVGEGT. Written as DNA, the CDR3 is TGTGCCAGCAGTTACTCTGCCCTCACAGGGGGGGTCCTAGCCAAAAACATTCAGTACTTC. It encodes CASSYSALTGGVLAKNIQYF.

V gene TRBV4-1 combines with J gene TRBJ1-2, with 9 bases aligning to TRBD1. In germline, CDR1 is MGHRA, CDR2 YSYEKL. CDR3 length: 15 residues. V lost 0 bases and J lost 3; bases outside the gene matches: 2. The CDR3 sequence is CASSQETGGDYGYTF. In nucleotides, the CDR3 is TGCGCCAGCAGCCAAGAAACAGGGGGCGACTATGGCTACACCTTC.

V is TRBV3-1 (or the pseudogene TRBV3-2) and J is TRBJ1-1, with D perhaps TRBD1 (5 bases). Germline V CDR1 and CDR2: LGHDT, YNNKEL (reference sequence). The V and J ends lost 5 bases and 5 bases respectively, with 12 bases between them. The CDR3 extends over 13 amino acids. This chain's CDR3 is CASSTGEWTEAFF. The CDR3 region has the DNA TGTGCCAGCAGCACGGGGGAATGGACTGAAGCTTTCTTT.

Details on this clone: One end of the junction fails to match germline, which may point to a read error. The genes are TRBV11-3 and TRBJ2-7, with TRBD1 as a possible D gene (5 bases). The germline V gene encodes CDR1 SGHNT and CDR2 YENEEA. The length of the CDR3 is 13 residues. The CDR3 coding sequence is TGTGCCAGCAGCTCAGGGTACTCCCACGAGCAGTACTTC. Its translation: CASSSGYSHEQYF.

This clone has more than one count but fewer than ten. The rearrangement joins TRBV3-1 (or the pseudogene TRBV3-2) to TRBJ2-7; D ambiguous. CDR3 length: 12 residues. Germline V gene data show CDR1 as LGHDT and CDR2 as YNNKEL (reference sequence). V was trimmed by 0 bases and J by 3 bases, leaving 3 bases between them. The CDR3 nucleotides read TGTGCCAGCAGCCAAGAGTACTACGAGCAGTACTTC. Translated, it gives CASSQEYYEQYF.

The V call is TRBV14, the J call TRBJ1-6; D perhaps matches TRBD1 (5 bases). V lost 5 bases and J lost 2, with 10 bases in between. The germline V gene has CDR1 SGHDN and CDR2 FVKESK. The CDR3 runs 15 residues. The CDR3 reads CASSDSLAYNSPLHF. CDR3 coding DNA: TGTGCCAGCAGCGACAGTTTGGCCTATAATTCACCCCTCCACTTT. Drawing the rest from reference TRBV14 and TRBJ1-6, the complete variable domain is EAGVTQFPSHSVIEKGQTVTLRCDPISGHDNLYWYRRVMGKEIKFLLHFVKESKQDESGMPNNRFLAERTGGTYSTLKVQPAELEDSGVYFCASSDSLAYNSPLHFGNGTRLTVT.

This chain uses TRBV10-3 with TRBJ2-4, with 15 nucleotides matching TRBD2. Germline CDR1 is ENHRY and CDR2 is SYGVKD. Trimming removed 0 bases from V and 7 bases from J; junction bases left unmatched: 1. The CDR3 sequence is 16 residues long. The DNA for the CDR3 is TGTGCCATCAGTGAGTCGGGACTAGCGGGGGGTAACATTCAGTACTTC. Protein product: CAISESGLAGGNIQYF.

The rearrangement joins TRBV5-5 to TRBJ2-3; TRBD1 agrees at 9 bases. CDR3 length: 15 residues. The V segment lost 2 bases and the J segment 4 bases; nucleotides outside the gene matches: 5. Germline V CDR1 and CDR2: SGHKS, YYEKEE (reference sequence). CDR3 in DNA: TGTGCCAGCAGCTTTGAGGGGACAGGGTCAGATACGCAGTATTTT. Its translation is CASSFEGTGSDTQYF.

This chain joins TRBV24-1 and TRBJ2-3; unclear D gene. The ends were cut back, 9 bases at V and 8 bases at J, with 11 bases in the middle. The germline V gene encodes CDR1 KGHDR and CDR2 SFDVKD. The CDR3 sequence is 11 residues long. The CDR3 DNA sequence: TGTGCCACCTCGGCACTTGGTACGCAGTATTTT. It translates to CATSALGTQYF.

Concerning this clone: Distinct nucleotide sequences in the sample also encode this CDR3. The V and J genes are TRBV6-6 and TRBJ1-3, with TRBD1 matching 7 bases. Germline lookup yields CDR1 MNHNY and CDR2 SVGAGI (reference sequence). The V segment lost 6 bases and the J segment 1 base; nucleotides outside the gene matches: 3. This CDR3 is 14 amino acids long. The CDR3 coding sequence is TGTGCCAGCAGAACAGGGGCTTCTGGAAACACCATATATTTT. This translates into CASRTGASGNTIYF.

The rearrangement links TRBV7-9 to TRBJ2-2, with D unclear. The germline V gene encodes CDR1 SEHNR and CDR2 FQNEAQ (reference sequence). Trimming removed 2 bases at V and 1 base at J, with 11 bases between. CDR3 length: 16 residues. The CDR3 is CASSLSWGLNTGELFF. In DNA, the CDR3 is TGTGCCAGCAGCTTATCGTGGGGTCTGAACACCGGGGAGCTGTTTTTT.

To note about this clone: Germline is not matched at one junction end, which may reflect a read error. The chain employs TRBV7-7 and TRBJ1-3; D unclear. The CDR3 runs to 16 residues. Germline V gives CDR1 SSHAT, CDR2 FNYEAQ (reference sequence). CDR3 sequence: CASSLVPGSSGNTIYF. In DNA, the CDR3 is TGTGCTAGCAGCTTAGTCCCGGGGAGCTCTGGAAACACCATATATTTT.

The chain employs TRBV7-6 and TRBJ1-1; D remains unclear. V gave up 4 bases and J gave up 1 base, with 13 bases separating them. The CDR3 loop spans 15 amino acids. Germline-derived CDR1 and CDR2 are SGHVS and FNYEAQ. Written as DNA, the CDR3 is TGTGCCAGCAGCTCCGGTAAAGGAGGGAACACTGAAGCTTTCTTT. Translated: CASSSGKGGNTEAFF.

This chain uses TRBV30 with TRBJ2-2; maybe TRBD1 (6 bases). CDR1 and CDR2 from the germline V gene are GTSNPN and SVGIG (reference sequence). Trimming removed 2 bases at V and 7 bases at J, with 14 bases between. The CDR3 runs to 14 residues. The CDR3 region is CAWSQDRGNGELFF. CDR3 DNA sequence: TGTGCCTGGAGTCAGGACAGAGGGAACGGGGAGCTGTTTTTT.

Here the CDR3 reads CASSSGTGWGTEAFF. The CDR3 bases are TGTGCCAGCAGCTCCGGGACAGGGTGGGGCACTGAAGCTTTCTTT. The chain links TRBV11-1 to TRBJ1-1; 9 positions agree with TRBD1. CDR1 is SGHAT and CDR2 is FQDESV in the germline V gene (reference sequence). The CDR3 is 15 amino acids. The J segment lost 4 bases and the V segment lost 4 bases, leaving 7 bases of the junction unmatched.

The chain combines TRBV9 with TRBJ2-5; D remains ambiguous. Germline V gives CDR1 SGDLS, CDR2 YYNGEE. Between the trimmed V and J ends, which lost 0 bases and 4 bases, there was a span of 13 bases. The CDR3 is made up of 15 amino acids. The CDR3 region has the DNA TGTGCCAGCAGCGTAGGTCTGGGATCAGGAGAGACCCAGTACTTC. It encodes CASSVGLGSGETQYF.

V usage is TRBV9 and J usage is TRBJ2-3; 15 nucleotides line up with TRBD2. Per germline, CDR1 SGDLS and CDR2 YYNGEE. V gave up 2 bases and J gave up 8 bases; unmatched junction bases: 6. The CDR3 runs to 16 residues. Here the CDR3 reads CASSVRTSGGAATQYF. Written as DNA, the CDR3 is TGTGCCAGCAGCGTTAGGACTAGCGGGGGGGCGGCTACGCAGTATTTT.

The rearrangement uses TRBV19 and TRBJ2-7; either TRBD1 or TRBD2 may fit D (5 bases each). V lost 6 bases, J lost 0 bases, and 15 bases lay in between. The length of the CDR3 is 15 residues. Germline V gene data show CDR1 as LNHDA and CDR2 as SQIVND (reference sequence). This CDR3 reads CASSHGATSSYEQYF. The CDR3 region has the DNA TGTGCCAGTAGCCACGGGGCCACAAGCTCCTACGAGCAGTACTTC.

The J gene is TRBJ1-4, the V gene TRBV9; 11 bases map to TRBD1. The CDR3 totals 19 residues. Trimming cost V 3 bases and J 4 bases; bases outside gene matches: 14. Germline values: CDR1 SGDLS, CDR2 YYNGEE. DNA for the CDR3: TGTGCCAGCAGCGCAGGACAGGGGGCACTTAGTAAGGATAATGAAAAACTGTTTTTT. Translated: CASSAGQGALSKDNEKLFF. Complete variable domain (other parts from reference TRBV9 and TRBJ1-4): DSGVTQTPKHLITATGQRVTLRCSPRSGDLSVYWYQQSLDQGLQFLIQYYNGEERAKGNILERFSAQQFPDLHSELNLSSLELGDSALYFCASSAGQGALSKDNEKLFFGSGTQLSVL.

This rearrangement joins TRBV15 to TRBJ2-2, with D possibly being TRBD1 or TRBD2 (6 bases each). CDR1 and CDR2 from the germline V gene are LNHNV and YYDKDF (reference sequence). The V gene lost 0 bases and the J gene lost 6 bases, with 11 bases spanning the gap. CDR3 length: 15 residues. The CDR3 protein is CATSRDKGGAGELFF. DNA for the CDR3: TGTGCCACCAGCAGAGATAAGGGGGGCGCCGGGGAGCTGTTTTTT.